These T cell receptor beta chains were read from a single sample in a study of shared clonotypes between healthy human individuals. Repertoires were generated with immunoSEQ multiplex PCR, while TCRdb's copy carries only in-frame clones and drops some. The table lists some 1.5 million clones, approximately 98% of them singletons, with around 0.47% in the top ten. The sequencing sample was made of naive CD4+ T cells sorted from blood. These receptors came from a man aged 25 to 40 in good health. The conserved cysteine and the conserved F or W are not part of the CDR3 here.

J gene	V gene	CDR3 length	CDR3 protein
TRBJ1-1	TRBV7-8	13	ASSTQSKITTEAF
TRBJ2-1	TRBV19	13	ASSIIPGAIYEQF
TRBJ2-5	TRBV5-5	12	ASSLGGGGETQY
TRBJ2-1	TRBV6-1	12	ASSENTGGREQF
TRBJ2-1	TRBV9	12	ASSVGPVGNEQF
TRBJ1-1	TRBV19	14	ASSIRQGGVETEAF
TRBJ2-5	TRBV28	9	ASSLPPTQY
TRBJ2-2	TRBV10-3	12	AIMTRLADGELF
TRBJ2-7	TRBV6-1	12	ASSEAPDGYEQY
TRBJ1-1	TRBV7-7	11	ASSPQTGVEAF
TRBJ1-5	TRBV7-9	17	ASSLARGSTYPSNQPQH
TRBJ2-7	TRBV7-9	12	ASSLQQGNYEQY
TRBJ2-7	TRBV15	10	ATSGVADEQY
TRBJ2-5	TRBV19	13	ASSIPGQGEETQY
TRBJ2-5	TRBV2	10	ASRSDQETQY
TRBJ2-7	TRBV5-4	12	ASSLTGTGREQY
TRBJ2-7	TRBV2	13	ASSVSGLAGDEQY
TRBJ2-7	TRBV28	12	ASRGTGWTYEQY
TRBJ2-3	TRBV27	15	ASSPRGPAGATDTQY
TRBJ2-7	TRBV5-3	16	ARSQKMVNSQRDYEQY
TRBJ2-7	TRBV6-5	13	ASRSFGTGSYEQY
TRBJ2-2	TRBV18	13	ASSPSLGVPGELF
TRBJ2-3	TRBV10-1	11	ASSETSVDTQY
TRBJ2-1	TRBV5-1	11	ASSSTGRGEQF
TRBJ2-1	TRBV13	11	ASSLGGRNEQF
TRBJ1-2	TRBV28	14	ANSGATGEGYYGYT
TRBJ2-1	TRBV5-4	12	ASRLAPSDNEQF
TRBJ1-1	TRBV18	14	ASSPPLGQGNPEAF
TRBJ1-1	TRBV29-1	11	SVEVQGGTEAF
TRBJ2-2	TRBV5-4	16	ASSSGTSGRAGTGELF